This TCR beta chain is from a study of response to subunit inactivated influenza vaccine. Whole-study findings and limits: New T cells are recruited in small numbers by each seasonal influenza vaccination, according to the authors' suggestion.

TCRdb fed the RT-PCR reads into MiXCR, producing one record per CDR3 protein. The sample records more than 550,000 distinct CDR3 sequences, 12% being singletons. Notes on this clonotype: Its antigen is currently unknown.

Germline CDR1 reads MNHNS; CDR2 reads SASEGT. The CDR3 totals 13 residues. V was cut by 6 bases and J by 5 bases, with 13 bases left in between. The material was PBMCs from blood, obtained on the day of vaccination. The chain links TRBV6-1 to TRBJ2-5; unclear D gene. The clonotype originates from a man between 50 and 59 years old who received an inactivated influenza vaccine. The CDR3 DNA reads as TGTGCCAGCAGGAGGTGGGGTGGTGAGACCCAGTACTTC. It is translated as CASRRWGGETQYF.